This passage covers 12 T cell receptor beta chains from one sample sequenced in a study of blood T cell repertoires in COVID-19. Generated by immunoSEQ multiplex PCR, the TCRdb table keeps only in-frame clones and is missing some. The sample comprises hundreds of thousands of clones, roughly nine tenths of which are singletons, and 3% rests with the top ten. Sequencing was performed on peripheral blood. These receptors were collected from a woman aged 25 to 39 with COVID-19, enrolled during active disease.

This chain joins TRBV18 and TRBJ1-4; 10 positions match TRBD1. The CDR3 spans 18 residues. Germline assignment: CDR1 KGHSH and CDR2 LQKENI. V shed 3 bases, J shed 2 bases, and the junction held 9 bases outside the gene matches. The CDR3 sequence is CASSPKGTGAATNEKLFF. The CDR3, as DNA: TGTGCCAGCTCACCCAAGGGGACAGGGGCTGCCACTAATGAAAAACTGTTTTTT.

This clone was counted between two and nine times. This chain joins TRBV7-6 and TRBJ1-3; 7 bases are a match to TRBD1. Germline CDR1 is SGHVS and CDR2 is FNYEAQ. V trimming: 4 bases; J trimming: 0 bases; junction bases outside the gene matches: 9. The CDR3 extends over 17 amino acids. In DNA form, the CDR3 reads TGTGCCAGCAGCTCGTTTAAAGGGACAGCCTCTGGAAACACCATATATTTT. This translates into CASSSFKGTASGNTIYF.

This rearrangement joins TRBV4-1 to TRBJ1-4, with 7 bases identical to TRBD1. J was trimmed by 0 bases and V by 2 bases; bases with no gene match: 15. CDR3 size: 20 residues. Per the germline V gene, CDR1 is MGHRA and CDR2 is YSYEKL. Here the CDR3 reads CASSQINFWTGQATNEKLFF. In DNA, the CDR3 is TGCGCCAGCAGCCAAATCAACTTTTGGACAGGACAGGCAACTAATGAAAAACTGTTTTTT.

In its sample, this clone was seen a few times. V usage is TRBV4-2 and J usage is TRBJ2-1; weak D call: TRBD1 (5 bases). This CDR3 comprises 15 residues. Trimming removed 0 bases from V and 6 bases from J, with 12 bases in between. Germline CDR1 reads LGHNA; CDR2 reads YNFKEQ. The CDR3 loop reads CASSQEGQGFNEQFF. The DNA for the CDR3 is TGTGCCAGCAGCCAAGAAGGGCAGGGTTTCAATGAGCAGTTCTTC.

This clone has only one observation. The rearrangement joins TRBV28 to TRBJ1-1, with D perhaps TRBD1 (5 bases). From germline, CDR1 is MDHEN and CDR2 SYDVKM. V was shortened by 8 bases and J by 2 bases, with 18 bases between the two germline ends. The CDR3 length is 15 residues. The CDR3 region has the DNA TGTGCCAGCTCTCTAGGGGCGGATCTAAACACTGAAGCTTTCTTT. Protein product: CASSLGADLNTEAFF.

This rearrangement joins TRBV11-2 to TRBJ2-7; D unresolved. The CDR3 spans 14 residues. Between the trimmed V and J ends, which lost 6 bases and 3 bases, there was a span of 15 bases. CDR1 SGHAT and CDR2 FQNNGV come from the germline V gene. The CDR3: CASREQSPFYEQYF. The CDR3 DNA reads TGTGCCAGCAGGGAACAGTCCCCTTTCTACGAGCAGTACTTC.

J is TRBJ2-5 and V is TRBV24-1; 7 bases map to TRBD2. Germline V lookup: CDR1 KGHDR, CDR2 SFDVKD. CDR3 length equals 13 residues. V lost 4 bases and J lost 3; bases outside the gene matches: 1. The CDR3 here is CATSDAGEETQYF. CDR3 in DNA: TGTGCCACCAGTGACGCGGGAGAAGAGACCCAGTACTTC.

The CDR3 sequence is CASSLDRTRAPYEQYF. DNA of the CDR3: TGTGCCAGCAGCTTAGATAGGACTAGGGCTCCCTACGAGCAGTACTTC. The J gene is TRBJ2-7, the V gene TRBV11-2; 7 bases agree with TRBD2. Germline V gene sequence: CDR1 SGHAT, CDR2 FQNNGV. This CDR3 has 16 amino acids. V lost 0 bases, J lost 2 bases, and 7 bases stayed unmatched.

The rearrangement uses TRBV3-1 (or the pseudogene TRBV3-2) and TRBJ2-7, with 8 bases matching TRBD2. V shed 0 bases, J shed 0 bases, and the junction held 4 bases outside the gene matches. Germline V gives CDR1 LGHDT, CDR2 YNNKEL (reference sequence). The CDR3 sequence is 16 residues long. CDR3 nucleotides: TGTGCCAGCAGCCAAGAAGGAGCGGGGGACTCCTACGAGCAGTACTTC. Protein: CASSQEGAGDSYEQYF.

The chain uses TRBV7-9 and TRBJ2-1; TRBD1 aligns across 7 bases. Germline V gene sequence: CDR1 SEHNR, CDR2 FQNEAQ (reference sequence). The CDR3 runs 15 residues. The J segment lost 0 bases and the V segment lost 5 bases, leaving 4 bases of the junction unmatched. CDR3 loop: CASSTTGNSYNEQFF. The CDR3 DNA reads TGTGCCAGCAGCACGACAGGGAACTCCTACAATGAGCAGTTCTTC. Based on the CDR3 plus reference TRBV7-9 and TRBJ2-1, the full variable domain is DTGVSQNPRHKITKRGQNVTFRCDPISEHNRLYWYRQTLGQGPEFLTYFQNEAQLEKSRLLSDRFSAERPKGSFSTLEIQRTEQGDSAMYLCASSTTGNSYNEQFFGPGTRLTVL.

The chain uses TRBV6-6 and TRBJ1-2, with 8 bases matching TRBD1. With 10 bases clipped from V and 4 bases from J, the junction kept 11 bases outside the gene matches. Germline V gives CDR1 MNHNY, CDR2 SVGAGI (reference sequence). The CDR3 has 14 amino acids. CDR3 nucleotides: TGTGCCACCCCATCCCAGGGGGCAAGCTATGGCTACACCTTC. Protein sequence: CATPSQGASYGYTF.

The chain carries TRBV7-9 and TRBJ2-7; TRBD2 aligns across 8 bases. This CDR3 has 15 residues. Germline loops: CDR1 SEHNR, CDR2 FQNEAQ (reference sequence). V dropped 3 bases and J dropped 2; count of bases not matched to a gene: 6. CDR3 sequence reads: CASSLGAGGAYEQYF. In DNA, the CDR3 is TGTGCCAGCAGCTTGGGTGCGGGGGGTGCCTACGAGCAGTACTTC.